The 16 T cell receptor beta chains below all came from one sample that was sequenced in a study of T cells in Graves' hyperthyroidism and ophthalmopathy. Template material for amplifying TCR beta CDR3 regions consisted of RNA transcripts. First-round RT-PCR targeting the TCR CDR3 was performed with the HTBI primer set. TCRdb used MiXCR to reprocess the multiplex PCR reads, holding one entry per CDR3 protein. Counted here are under 700,000 distinct CDR3 sequences, around 46% occurring once; the ten biggest clones make up roughly 8.2%. The sequenced sample consisted of peripheral blood or thyroid tissue (not recorded which). The receptors were sampled from a woman younger than 35 with Graves' hyperthyroidism.

At least ten counts were recorded for this clonotype. The chain employs TRBV7-9 and TRBJ1-2; 9 nucleotides line up with TRBD1. The CDR3 runs 14 residues. Germline V gene lookup returns CDR1 SEHNR and CDR2 FQNEAQ (reference sequence). V gave up 0 bases and J gave up 6 bases; unmatched junction bases: 2. The chain's CDR3 is CASSLAGTGHGYTF. In DNA form, the CDR3 reads TGTGCCAGCAGCTTAGCTGGGACAGGGCATGGCTACACCTTC.

CDR3: CSAHDGGLEKLFF. DNA of the CDR3: TGCAGTGCCCACGACGGGGGGCTTGAAAAACTGTTTTTT. The chain is built from TRBV20-1 and TRBJ1-4; perhaps TRBD1 as D (6 bases). The V gene's germline CDR1 is DFQATT and CDR2 SNEGSKA (reference sequence). The CDR3 has 13 residues. The ends were cut back, 6 bases at V and 7 bases at J, with 15 bases in the middle.

Notes on this clonotype: It may be a read error: a sequence one base away is much more abundant. V is TRBV2 and J is TRBJ2-5; D perhaps matches TRBD2 (5 bases). Germline CDR1 is SNHLY and CDR2 is FYNNEI. This CDR3 has 13 amino acids. CDR3 sequence reads: CAGRSGLQETQYF. CDR3 DNA sequence: TGTGCCGGCAGAAGCGGCTTACAAGAGACCCAGTACTTC.

The chain carries TRBV7-3 and TRBJ2-7, with 11 bases identical to TRBD2. The J call is in doubt because the DNA end fits TRBJ2-1 better. Looked up from germline, CDR1 is SGHTA and CDR2 is FQGTGA. The CDR3 sequence is 15 residues long. The CDR3 is CASSPILAGGGEQFF. In DNA, the CDR3 is TGTGCCAGCAGCCCCATCCTAGCGGGAGGAGGTGAGCAGTTCTTC.

This clonotype was seen at least ten times. An end of the junction differs from the germline gene, which may be a read error. The genes are TRBV2 and TRBJ2-2, with unresolved D. The CDR3 is made up of 15 amino acids. Looked up from germline, CDR1 is SNHLY and CDR2 is FYNNEI. The CDR3 loop is CASREGYANTGELFF. In nucleotides, the CDR3 is TGTGCCAGCAGGGAAGGATACGCGAACACCGGGGAGCTGTTTTTT.

CDR3 sequence: CSVVGDVKTQYF. The CDR3 DNA reads as TGCAGCGTTGTGGGAGATGTAAAGACCCAGTACTTC. This chain links TRBV29-1 with TRBJ2-5, with D possibly TRBD2 on 5 matching bases. CDR3 length: 12 amino acids. The V end was cut by 4 bases, the J end by 6 bases, with 12 bases between. Germline CDR1 is SQVTM and CDR2 is ANQGSEA.

The table lists this clonotype with a few counts. The chain recombines TRBV20-1 with TRBJ2-5, with unresolved D. Trimming removed 1 base at V and 7 bases at J, with 1 base between. This CDR3 is built from 9 residues. Germline CDR1 is DFQATT and CDR2 is SNEGSKA (reference sequence). The CDR3 region has the DNA TGCAGTGCTAGAGGGACCCAGTACTTC. This sequence encodes CSARGTQYF.

The gene calls are TRBV24-1 and TRBJ1-5; TRBD1 agrees at 9 bases. The CDR3 runs 14 residues. Germline values: CDR1 KGHDR, CDR2 SFDVKD. J gave up 7 bases and V 4 bases, and 4 bases lay outside the gene matches. Written as DNA, the CDR3 is TGTGCCACCAGTGAGCCGACAGGGGGACAGCCCCAGCATTTT. Residues: CATSEPTGGQPQHF.

CDR3 protein: CAISEGRGTDTQYF. CDR3 bases: TGTGCCATCAGTGAGGGCAGGGGCACAGATACGCAGTATTTT. The chain carries TRBV10-3 and TRBJ2-3, with D possibly matching TRBD1 (5 bases). Germline values: CDR1 ENHRY, CDR2 SYGVKD. V lost 2 bases, J lost 1 base, and 7 bases lay in between. The length of the CDR3 is 14 residues.

Notes on this clonotype: A much larger clone is a single base away; this may be a read error. This chain connects TRBV29-1 to TRBJ1-1; D gene unclear. This CDR3 contains 11 residues. Germline V gene sequence: CDR1 SQVTM, CDR2 ANQGSEA. Trimming left V 1 base short and J 5 bases short, with 5 bases between. The CDR3 nucleotides are TGCAGCGTTGAAGGGAAAACTGAAGCTTTCTTT. Its protein is CSVEGKTEAFF.

This clonotype was picked up many times. CDR3 amino acids: CAISESSGGTGELFF. The DNA of the CDR3 is TGTGCCATCAGTGAGTCGTCAGGGGGCACCGGGGAGCTGTTTTTT. This rearrangement joins TRBV10-3 to TRBJ2-2; TRBD1 aligns across 7 bases. J was trimmed by 4 bases and V by 0 bases; bases with no gene match: 2. CDR1 ENHRY and CDR2 SYGVKD come from the germline V gene. There are 15 residues in the CDR3.

V is TRBV7-2 and J is TRBJ2-1; weak D call: TRBD1 (5 bases). Trimming pared 2 bases from V and 6 bases from J, leaving 8 bases between. Per the germline V gene, CDR1 is SGHTA and CDR2 is FQGNSA. The CDR3 loop spans 13 amino acids. The CDR3 DNA is TGTGCCAGCAGCTTACGTGGGGCCAATGAGCAGTTCTTC. Translated, it gives CASSLRGANEQFF. Based on the CDR3 plus reference TRBV7-2 and TRBJ2-1, the full variable domain is GAGVSQSPSNKVTEKGKDVELRCDPISGHTALYWYRQSLGQGLEFLIYFQGNSAPDKSGLPSDRFSAERTGGSVSTLTIQRTQQEDSAVYLCASSLRGANEQFFGPGTRLTVL.

This clonotype was detected a few times. This chain connects TRBV19 to TRBJ1-2, with 7 positions matching TRBD1. Germline lookup yields CDR1 LNHDA and CDR2 SQIVND (reference sequence). V trimming: 9 bases; J trimming: 7 bases; junction bases outside the gene matches: 8. The CDR3 extends over 12 amino acids. The CDR3 DNA is TGTGCCAGCTATACAGGGGTTGGTGGCTACACCTTC. This sequence encodes CASYTGVGGYTF. Using reference TRBV19 and TRBJ1-2 for the parts outside the CDR3, the full variable domain is DGGITQSPKYLFRKEGQNVTLSCEQNLNHDAMYWYRQDPGQGLRLIYYSQIVNDFQKGDIAEGYSVSREKKESFPLTVTSAQKNPTAFYLCASYTGVGGYTFGSGTRLTVV.

This clonotype showed up just a few times. The CDR3 bases are TGTGCCAGCAGTATTGTTCTGGCAGGGGATGGCTACACCTTC. It specifies CASSIVLAGDGYTF. This chain links TRBV2 with TRBJ1-2; D is perhaps TRBD1 (6 bases). V was cut by 5 bases and J by 6 bases, with 16 bases left in between. The CDR3 length is 14 residues. Per the germline V gene, CDR1 is SNHLY and CDR2 is FYNNEI.

On this clonotype: A much larger clone is a single base away; this may be a read error. The genes are TRBV14 and TRBJ1-4; D ambiguous. Germline values: CDR1 SGHDN, CDR2 FVKESK. The CDR3 sequence is 13 residues long. The V end was cut by 0 bases, the J end by 8 bases, with 7 bases between. CDR3 in amino acids: CASSQEGYEKLFF. The CDR3 nucleotides are TGTGCCAGCAGCCAAGAGGGATACGAAAAACTGTTTTTT.

Turning to this clonotype: The missing conserved phenylalanine or tryptophan at the end of this CDR3 makes a read error likely. The DNA is omitted, as the CDR3 cannot be located on it reliably, and the CDR3 follows TCRdb's listing. The V and J genes are TRBV2 and TRBJ1-6; the table's D call TRBD1 went unverified against the DNA. The CDR3 comprises 10 residues, both ends counted. Germline loops: CDR1 SNHLY, CDR2 FYNNEI. Here the CDR3 reads CASSEGPDNS.